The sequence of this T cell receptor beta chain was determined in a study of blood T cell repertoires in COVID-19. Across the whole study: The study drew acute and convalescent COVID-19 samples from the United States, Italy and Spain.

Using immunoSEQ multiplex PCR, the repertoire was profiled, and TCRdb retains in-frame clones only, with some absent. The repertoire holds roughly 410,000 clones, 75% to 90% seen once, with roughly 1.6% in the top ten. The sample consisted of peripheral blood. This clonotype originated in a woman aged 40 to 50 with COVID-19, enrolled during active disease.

CDR3 region: CASSAKTGSGYTF. CDR3 nucleotide sequence: TGTGCCAGCAGTGCCAAGACAGGGTCGGGCTACACCTTC. This sequence joins TRBV6-4 and TRBJ1-2; 7 bases align to TRBD1. CDR1 MRHNA and CDR2 SNTAGT come from the germline V gene. There are 13 residues in the CDR3. The V segment lost 4 bases and the J segment 8 bases; nucleotides outside the gene matches: 7.